The 6 T cell receptor beta chains below were found in one sample sequenced in a study of T cell responses to AZD1222 COVID-19 vaccine. Measured with immunoSEQ multiplex PCR; TCRdb has only the in-frame clones, and not every one. The table includes roughly 100,000 clones, 85% to 90% detected once. Material: peripheral blood, obtained on day 0 of AZD1222 vaccination. The source is an adult in good health.

This chain uses TRBV28 with TRBJ2-3, with 9 bases fitting TRBD1. CDR1 and CDR2 (germline): MDHEN, SYDVKM. V was clipped by 2 bases and J by 6 bases; unmatched bases: 15. CDR3 length: 18 residues. The CDR3 DNA follows: TGTGCCAGCAGTTTAGGGACAGGGCCCTCGGGAGAGTTTGATACGCAGTATTTT. As protein: CASSLGTGPSGEFDTQYF.

The J gene is TRBJ2-5, the V gene TRBV5-4; 11 nucleotides line up with TRBD2. The germline V gene encodes CDR1 SGHNT and CDR2 YYREEE (reference sequence). The CDR3 is 15 amino acids. The V gene end was trimmed by 4 bases and the J gene end by 5 bases; junction bases not matched to a gene: 7. CDR3 protein: CASSTLAGGTETQYF. CDR3 DNA sequence: TGTGCCAGCAGCACATTAGCGGGAGGGACGGAGACCCAGTACTTC.

V usage is TRBV5-1 and J usage is TRBJ2-3; D may be TRBD2 (6 bases). Germline lookup yields CDR1 SGHRS and CDR2 YFSETQ. The CDR3 totals 15 residues. V shed 1 base and J shed 2 bases, with 11 bases lying between them. CDR3 DNA: TGCGCCAGCAGCTTGAGACTAGATCCCACAGATACGCAGTATTTT. Its protein is CASSLRLDPTDTQYF.

The rearrangement links TRBV20-1 to TRBJ1-2; D gene ambiguous. The germline V gene has CDR1 DFQATT and CDR2 SNEGSKA (reference sequence). This CDR3 contains 11 residues. Trimming stripped 6 bases from V and 5 bases from J, with 10 bases between. CDR3 nucleotide sequence: TGCAGTGCCGTTTCGGTTTATGGCTACACCTTC. It is translated as CSAVSVYGYTF.

The rearrangement joins TRBV13 to TRBJ1-1; TRBD1 matches 7 bases. There are 14 residues in the CDR3. J gave up 1 base and V 2 bases, and 1 base lay outside the gene matches. The germline V gene encodes CDR1 PRHDT and CDR2 FYEKMQ (reference sequence). The CDR3 nucleotides are TGTGCCAGCAGCTTATCAGGGGGGAACACTGAAGCTTTCTTT. Amino acids: CASSLSGGNTEAFF.

V usage is TRBV5-1 and J usage is TRBJ1-1; 7 nucleotides align to TRBD1. V shed 4 bases, J shed 2 bases, and the junction held 11 bases outside the gene matches. This CDR3 contains 16 residues. The germline V gene has CDR1 SGHRS and CDR2 YFSETQ. DNA of the CDR3: TGCGCCAGCAGCAAAGGAGGGGGCGTTATTAACACTGAAGCTTTCTTT. Translated, it gives CASSKGGGVINTEAFF.